A selection of T cell receptor beta chains follows, all from one sample in a study of blood T cells in healthy people across ages. TCRdb reanalysed the 5' RACE reads using MiXCR and keeps one entry per CDR3 protein. The repertoire includes 1,800,000 or so distinct CDR3 sequences, about two fifths of them detected once, and approximately 22% sits in the top ten. Sequencing used blood. The receptor source for this set is a human donor in good health. CDR3s include the opening cysteine and the closing phenylalanine or tryptophan. The D gene is left open where the match is weak. The listing skips clone size in some rows; elsewhere it reads once, few, many or a size class.

v_call	d_call	clone_size	j_call	cdr3_nt	cdr3_aa
TRBV20-1	-	few	TRBJ1-1	TGCAGTGCTAGGGTCCTCGGCACTGAAGCTTTCTTT	CSARVLGTEAFF
TRBV7-3	TRBD2	-	TRBJ2-2	TGTGCCAGCAGCTCGGGACTAGCAAGTGGGGAGCGGTTTTTT	CASSSGLASGERFF
TRBV5-5	-	few	TRBJ2-2	TGTGCCAGCAGCGGCCCAGCGGGCGCTAACACCGGGGAGCTGTTTTTT	CASSGPAGANTGELFF
TRBV4-3	-	-	TRBJ1-6	TGCGCCAGCAGCCAAGATTCTGCGTCGTTGGGGTCACCCCTCCACTTT	CASSQDSASLGSPLHF
TRBV7-2	-	-	TRBJ1-5	TGTGCCAGCAGCTTAGTCGACACGACCCAGCCCCAGCATTTT	CASSLVDTTQPQHF
TRBV12-3/TRBV12-4	TRBD1	-	TRBJ1-2	TGTGCCAGCAGTTTCCAGGCAGGGGGAGATGGCTACACCTTC	CASSFQAGGDGYTF
TRBV6-2/TRBV6-3	-	few	TRBJ1-4	TGTGCCAGCAGTTCCCAGGCTGGGAGGACGGAAAAACTGTTTTTT	CASSSQAGRTEKLFF
TRBV5-5	-	-	TRBJ1-2	TGTGCCAGCAGCTACAGGGAATCCTATGGCTACACCTTC	CASSYRESYGYTF
TRBV7-3	TRBD2	many	TRBJ2-2	TGTGCCAGCAGCCCAAGCGGGGGCAACACCGGGGAGCTGTTTTTT	CASSPSGGNTGELFF
TRBV6-1	-	few	TRBJ2-1	TGTGCCAGCACCAGACGTCGGGAGACCTCCTACAATGAGCAGTTCTTC	CASTRRRETSYNEQFF
TRBV20-1	TRBD2	-	TRBJ2-7	TGCAGTGCTAGAGACTCTAGCGGGGGGCTCTACAATGAGCAGTACTTC	CSARDSSGGLYNEQYF
TRBV9	-	-	TRBJ1-6	TGTGCCAGCAGCGTAGCCGGGCTCCTGAATTCACCCCTCCACTTT	CASSVAGLLNSPLHF
TRBV7-2	-	-	TRBJ2-2	TGTGCCAGCAGCTTAGTTATGACAGAGGGGAAGCTGTTTTTT	CASSLVMTEGKLFF
TRBV5-6	-	few	TRBJ2-3	TGTGCCAGCAGCTTTAACTCTTTTGCAGATACGCAGTATTTT	CASSFNSFADTQYF
TRBV7-7	-	-	TRBJ2-7	TGTGCCAGCATCCCCGAGGGGTCTAACGAGCAGTACTTC	CASIPEGSNEQYF
TRBV7-2	-	-	TRBJ2-3	TGTGCCAGCAGCTTAGTTGGTTTTGGTACGCAGTATTTT	CASSLVGFGTQYF
TRBV4-3	-	-	TRBJ1-2	TGCGCCAGCAGCCAAAGACGGACAGATTCGTATGGCTACACCTTC	CASSQRRTDSYGYTF
TRBV5-1	-	-	TRBJ1-2	TGCGCCAGCAGCTTGGGACGAACAGAGTATGGCTACACCTTC	CASSLGRTEYGYTF
TRBV4-3	TRBD2	-	TRBJ2-7	TGCGCCAGCAGCCTCAACGGCGGGGGGCCTACCCTCTACGAGCAGTACTTC	CASSLNGGGPTLYEQYF
TRBV7-8	TRBD1	-	TRBJ2-7	TGTGCCAGCACCCCACGGGTTACAGGGGGCAGTAGGATCTACGAGCAGTACTTC	CASTPRVTGGSRIYEQYF
TRBV7-9	TRBD2	many	TRBJ2-7	TGTGCCAGCAGCTCGGGACTAGCCCACGAGCAGTACTTC	CASSSGLAHEQYF
TRBV20-1	-	few	TRBJ2-7	TGCAGTGCCCTAGGGGAACGCGACGAGCAGTACTTC	CSALGERDEQYF
TRBV30	-	few	TRBJ1-2	TGTGCCTGGATTTCTCCATTTAGGCCGAGTAACTATGGCTACACCTTC	CAWISPFRPSNYGYTF
TRBV12-3/TRBV12-4	-	few	TRBJ2-4	TGTGCCAGCAGTTTGAGGGAACCCGGGCCAGCCAAAAACATTCAGTACTTC	CASSLREPGPAKNIQYF
TRBV29-1	TRBD1	many	TRBJ2-4	TGCAGCGTTTTCATGATGGACAGGGGGCTGACCAAAAACATTCAGTACTTC	CSVFMMDRGLTKNIQYF
TRBV6-1	TRBD1	-	TRBJ2-1	TGTGCCAGCAGGCCACGAGCCGCCGGGACAGGACACATCAATGAGCAGTTCTTC	CASRPRAAGTGHINEQFF
TRBV20-1	TRBD2	-	TRBJ2-1	TGCAGCGTCTTGACTAGCGAGGGGGTCAACGAGCAGTTCTTC	CSVLTSEGVNEQFF
TRBV4-2	-	few	TRBJ2-5	TGTGCCAGCAGCCAAGGGGGAAGCCCGTCACCGTCGGAGACCCAGTACTTC	CASSQGGSPSPSETQYF
TRBV7-3	-	-	TRBJ1-5	TGTGCCAGCAGCCCCGGCCCGACCCGGGATCAGCCCCAGCATTTT	CASSPGPTRDQPQHF